This T cell receptor beta chain is drawn from a study of blood T cell repertoires in COVID-19 (dated by TCRdb to the early 2020s). Regarding the complete study: Samples covering the acute and convalescent phases of COVID-19 were provided by collaborators in the United States, Italy and Spain. The prospective study material was composed of cDNA or gDNA derived from T cells, B-cell-depleted T cells, or PBMCs. Deeply sampled blood TCRbeta repertoires from subjects exposed to, actively infected with, or recovered from COVID-19 were included in the dataset. The repertoires were released in a freely available public database intended as a resource for research on the immune response to SARS-CoV-2. Samples came from the ongoing ImmuneRACE study (first 160 participants) plus 1,254 subjects from 6 global collaborators. Nearly every sample came with metadata listing a de-identified subject ID, COVID-19 status, age in years and sex. Where available, HLA class I and class II types were taken from metadata supplied by the sample provider and were not determined by assay-based typing. Results and caveats for the whole study, not just this receptor: The amount of clinical and demographic metadata varied by source and participant and was provided uncurated.

Reading the germline V gene gives CDR1 KGHSH and CDR2 LQKENI. CDR3 length: 15 amino acids, cysteine to phenylalanine. Only the CDR3 DNA stays, 45 bases, in frame from base 1. V is pared back by 2 bases and J by 0 bases, with 8 bases lying between the germline termini. TCRbeta CDR3 regions were amplified from genomic DNA using the immunoSEQ Assay, a bias-controlled multiplex PCR. On the study's bioinformatics: The number of nucleated cells in each sample was estimated by amplification of reference gene primers within the assay. To quantify the absolute abundance of each unique TCRbeta CDR3 rearrangement, sequence reads were collapsed and filtered. For each sample, productive Simpson clonality was calculated as the square root of Simpson's diversity index across productive rearrangements. Held by TCRdb, this immuneACCESS table contains in-frame sequences only and omits some clones. Under half of the omission traces to an unresolved V gene where checked; the cause of the rest is unknown. That table supplies the V and J calls and clone size; D and trimming were determined from the DNA. The sample has tens of thousands of clones on record, 79% of them singletons. Around 50% of the sample lies in the top ten.

Collaborating institutions collected whole blood in K2EDTA tubes following their own protocols. For TCRbeta analysis, collaborator samples were shipped as frozen whole blood, as isolated PBMCs, or as DNA extracted from either sample type. This clone has just one count. The antigen this receptor binds is unknown. Base qualities are not at hand, and no much larger clone is one base apart. The chain is made from TRBV18 and TRBJ1-5; a weak D assignment points to TRBD1 (5 bases agree). Sequencing was performed on peripheral blood. The sequence derives from a human donor in a cohort sampled during active COVID-19. This receptor carries the CDR3 CASSPGRDSNQPQHF. The DNA sequence is given as TGTGCCAGCTCACCAGGCAGGGATAGCAATCAGCCCCAGCATTTT.